This T cell receptor beta chain was recorded in a study of CD8 T cells in ankylosing spondylitis. This clonotype was detected a few times. What it binds is unknown. Germline CDR1 reads SEHNR; CDR2 reads FQNEAQ (reference sequence). The length of the CDR3 is 15 residues. V was clipped by 2 bases and J by 2 bases; unmatched bases: 2. Broader study findings: Clones linked with disease were CD8+ and fairly uncommon in the peripheral blood.

By quantitative 5'-RACE with molecular barcodes, the TCR beta libraries were made. TCRdb redid the calling of the 5' RACE reads with MiXCR, one entry per CDR3 protein. The sample consists of approximately 240,000 distinct CDR3 sequences, over 9.5% of them appearing once. This chain connects TRBV7-9 to TRBJ2-5, with 10 bases that match TRBD2. Sequences were obtained from blood, either unsorted or a sorted T cell fraction (not recorded which). The TCR originated in a male donor with ankylosing spondylitis or in good health (not recorded which). CDR3 loop: CASSLLAGVQETQYF. The DNA of the CDR3 is TGTGCCAGCAGCTTACTAGCGGGGGTTCAAGAGACCCAGTACTTC.